The clone carrying this T cell receptor beta chain was counted a few times. Original analysis: The authors estimated nucleated cell counts from reference gene primer amplification. Sequencing was performed with immunoSEQ multiplex PCR; in TCRdb, only in-frame clones are kept and a portion is missing. V and J calls and clone size are given by that table; D and trimming were obtained from the DNA. The table has 200,000 to 250,000 clones, around nine tenths seen once; the top ten hold approximately 7.2%. The entry originates in a study of blood T cell repertoires in COVID-19. Study details: Sources were T cells, B-cell-depleted T cells, or PBMCs; the material itself was cDNA or gDNA.

The CDR3 is 14 amino acids. Between the trimmed V and J ends, which lost 0 bases and 3 bases, there was a span of 6 bases. CDR1 MNHNY and CDR2 SVGAGI come from the germline V gene (reference sequence). Sequenced sample: peripheral blood. The rearrangement uses TRBV6-6 and TRBJ1-5; D not certain. This TCR came from a woman in her 70s with active or convalescent COVID-19. The CDR3 coding sequence is TGTGCCAGCAGTTACTCGGCCCTCAATCAGCCCCAGCATTTT. Its translation: CASSYSALNQPQHF.